The 4 T cell receptor beta chains given below trace back to one sample, sequenced in a study of human T cells and chemical hapten exposure. TCRdb reanalysed the RACE reads using MiXCR and keeps one entry per CDR3 protein. The table lists under 100,000 distinct CDR3 sequences, 10% of them singletons. Time point denoted: patch test 2, 6 weeks after DPC sensitization. Stated treatment: therapeutic diphenylcyclopropenone sensitization with weekly scalp DPC. Sequencing used whole blood, obtained in connection with sensitization to the hapten diphenylcyclopropenone (DPC). These receptors were taken from a woman in her thirties with alopecia areata. Some clones in this sample may be carry-over from other donors' samples.

This clonotype was found many times. The chain couples TRBV18 to TRBJ2-3; perhaps TRBD2 as D (5 bases). Trimming shortened V by 3 bases and J by 8 bases, and 18 bases separated the two germline ends. Germline V lookup: CDR1 KGHSH, CDR2 LQKENI. The CDR3 consists of 15 residues. As DNA, the CDR3 is TGTGCCAGCTCACCGATAGAACTCCCAGCGGTTACGCAGTATTTT. It is translated as CASSPIELPAVTQYF.

This clonotype was seen repeatedly, ten times or more. This chain links TRBV19 with TRBJ2-1; D is uncertain. Germline lookup yields CDR1 LNHDA and CDR2 SQIVND (reference sequence). Between the trimmed V and J ends, which lost 0 bases and 0 bases, there was a span of 9 bases. The CDR3 has 16 residues. CDR3 sequence: CASSIDYSSSYNEQFF. DNA for the CDR3: TGTGCCAGTAGTATAGATTACAGCAGCTCCTACAATGAGCAGTTCTTC.

Only a few counts were recorded for this clonotype. The chain uses TRBV19 and TRBJ1-4, with a possible D match to TRBD1 (6 bases). Germline values: CDR1 LNHDA, CDR2 SQIVND (reference sequence). V was clipped by 4 bases and J by 8 bases, with 17 bases between them. The CDR3 runs to 15 residues. The CDR3 sequence is CASSTRQGSPEKLFF. CDR3 DNA sequence: TGTGCCAGTAGTACCCGTCAGGGGTCTCCAGAAAAACTGTTTTTT.

V gene TRBV23-1 combines with J gene TRBJ1-5; tentatively, D is TRBD1 (5 bases). TRBV23-1 is recorded as an ORF, its role being uncertain. Trimming removed 0 bases from V and 3 bases from J, with 9 bases in between. The CDR3 consists of 15 residues. In DNA, the CDR3 is TGCGCCAGCAGTCAATCGAGGGGTCCCAATCAGCCCCAGCATTTT. It is translated as CASSQSRGPNQPQHF.